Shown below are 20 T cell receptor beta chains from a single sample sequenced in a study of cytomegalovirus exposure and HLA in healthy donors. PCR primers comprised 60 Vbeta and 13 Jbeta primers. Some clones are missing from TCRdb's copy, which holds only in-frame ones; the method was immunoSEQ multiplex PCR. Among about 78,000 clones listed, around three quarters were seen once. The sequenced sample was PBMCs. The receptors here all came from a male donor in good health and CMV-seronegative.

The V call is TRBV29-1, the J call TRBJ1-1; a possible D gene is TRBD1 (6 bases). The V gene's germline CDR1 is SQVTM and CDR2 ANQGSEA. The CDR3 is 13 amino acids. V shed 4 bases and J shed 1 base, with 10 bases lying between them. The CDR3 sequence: CSVVTGWNTEAFF. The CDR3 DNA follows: TGCAGCGTTGTTACAGGGTGGAACACTGAAGCTTTCTTT.

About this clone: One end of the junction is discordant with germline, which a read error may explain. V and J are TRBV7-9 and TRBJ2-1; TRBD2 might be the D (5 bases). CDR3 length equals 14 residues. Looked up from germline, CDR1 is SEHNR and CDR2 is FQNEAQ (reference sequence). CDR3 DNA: TGTTCCAGCAGCTTAGTGGTTAGCGAGGGTGAGCAGTTCTTC. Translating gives CSSSLVVSEGEQFF.

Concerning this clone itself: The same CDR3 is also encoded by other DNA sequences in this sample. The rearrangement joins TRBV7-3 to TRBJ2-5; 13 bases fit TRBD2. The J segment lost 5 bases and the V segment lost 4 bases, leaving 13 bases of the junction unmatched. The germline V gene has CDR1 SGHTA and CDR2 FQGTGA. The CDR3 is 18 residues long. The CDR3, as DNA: TGTGCCAGCAGCTCTACGAGGACTAGCGGGAGTTGGAGGGAGACCCAGTACTTC. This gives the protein CASSSTRTSGSWRETQYF.

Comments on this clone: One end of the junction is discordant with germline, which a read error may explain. The CDR3 DNA sequence: TGTTCCAGCAGCTCCCCGCGCCCGGGACAGGGTGTTCCCGGGGAGCTGTTTTTT. Amino acids: CSSSSPRPGQGVPGELFF. This rearrangement joins TRBV7-9 to TRBJ2-2, with 9 bases lining up with TRBD1. The CDR3 sequence is 18 residues long. Germline V gene sequence: CDR1 SEHNR, CDR2 FQNEAQ (reference sequence).

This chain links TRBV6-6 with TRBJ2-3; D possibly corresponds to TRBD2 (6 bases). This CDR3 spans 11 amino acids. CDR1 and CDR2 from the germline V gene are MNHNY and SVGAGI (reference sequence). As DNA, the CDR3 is TGTGGTTGCGGGGCCACAGATACGCAGTATTTT. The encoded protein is CGCGATDTQYF.

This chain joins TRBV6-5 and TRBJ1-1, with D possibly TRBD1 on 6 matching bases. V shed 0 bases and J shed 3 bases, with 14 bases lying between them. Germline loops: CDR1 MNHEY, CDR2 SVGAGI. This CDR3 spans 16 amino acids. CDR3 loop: CASSYSSYRADTEAFF. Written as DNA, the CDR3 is TGTGCCAGCAGTTACTCGAGTTACAGGGCGGACACTGAAGCTTTCTTT.

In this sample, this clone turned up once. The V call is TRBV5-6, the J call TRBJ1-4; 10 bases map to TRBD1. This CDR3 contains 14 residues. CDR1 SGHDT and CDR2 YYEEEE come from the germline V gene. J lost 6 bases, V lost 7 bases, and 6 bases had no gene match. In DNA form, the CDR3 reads TGTGCCAGCGTCGACAGGGGGCTTGATGAAAAACTGTTTTTT. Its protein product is CASVDRGLDEKLFF.

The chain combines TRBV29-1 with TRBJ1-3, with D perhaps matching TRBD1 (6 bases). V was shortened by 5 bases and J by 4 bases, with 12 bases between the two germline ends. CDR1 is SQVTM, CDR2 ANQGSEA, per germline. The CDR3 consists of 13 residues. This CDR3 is CSVLSGVGNTIYF. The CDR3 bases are TGCAGCGTTCTATCAGGGGTAGGAAACACCATATATTTT.

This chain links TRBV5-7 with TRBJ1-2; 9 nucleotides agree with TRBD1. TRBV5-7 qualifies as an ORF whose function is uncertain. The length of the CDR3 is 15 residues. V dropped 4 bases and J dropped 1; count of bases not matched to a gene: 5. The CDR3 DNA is TGTGCCAGCAGCAGAAGGGGACAGGGTAACTATGGCTACACCTTC. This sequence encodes CASSRRGQGNYGYTF.

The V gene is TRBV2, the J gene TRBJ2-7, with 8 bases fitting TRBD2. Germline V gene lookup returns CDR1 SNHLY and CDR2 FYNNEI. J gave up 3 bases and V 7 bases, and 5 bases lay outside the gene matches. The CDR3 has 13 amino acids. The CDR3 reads CASTKAGVYEQYF. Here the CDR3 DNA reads TGTGCCAGCACAAAAGCGGGAGTCTACGAGCAGTACTTC.

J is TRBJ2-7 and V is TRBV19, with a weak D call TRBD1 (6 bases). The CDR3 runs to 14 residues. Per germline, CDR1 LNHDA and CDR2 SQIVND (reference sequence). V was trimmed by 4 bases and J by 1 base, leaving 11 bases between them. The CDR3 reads CASSNQQGSYEQYF. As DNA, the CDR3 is TGTGCCAGTAGTAACCAACAGGGTTCCTACGAGCAGTACTTC. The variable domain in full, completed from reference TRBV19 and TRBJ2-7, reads DGGITQSPKYLFRKEGQNVTLSCEQNLNHDAMYWYRQDPGQGLRLIYYSQIVNDFQKGDIAEGYSVSREKKESFPLTVTSAQKNPTAFYLCASSNQQGSYEQYFGPGTRLTVT.

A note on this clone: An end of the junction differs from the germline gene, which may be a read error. The CDR3 DNA is TGTGCCAGCAGCTTACCGGGTCAGCCCCAGAATTTT. This codes for CASSLPGQPQNF. The V call is TRBV7-6, the J call TRBJ1-5, with D unresolved. Germline V gene lookup returns CDR1 SGHVS and CDR2 FNYEAQ. This CDR3 spans 12 amino acids.

The CDR3 protein is CASSYEGGLNTEAFF. CDR3 coding DNA: TGTGCCAGCAGTTACGAAGGAGGGCTGAACACTGAAGCTTTCTTT. The chain recombines TRBV6-6 with TRBJ1-1, with D unresolved. This CDR3 has 15 residues. CDR1 and CDR2 from the germline V gene are MNHNY and SVGAGI (reference sequence). The V end was cut by 2 bases, the J end by 0 bases, with 10 bases between.

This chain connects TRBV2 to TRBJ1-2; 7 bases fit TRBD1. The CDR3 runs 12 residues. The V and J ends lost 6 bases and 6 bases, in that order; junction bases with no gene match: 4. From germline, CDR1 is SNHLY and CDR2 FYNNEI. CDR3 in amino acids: CASRPGGHGYTF. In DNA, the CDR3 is TGTGCCAGCAGGCCAGGGGGTCATGGCTACACCTTC.

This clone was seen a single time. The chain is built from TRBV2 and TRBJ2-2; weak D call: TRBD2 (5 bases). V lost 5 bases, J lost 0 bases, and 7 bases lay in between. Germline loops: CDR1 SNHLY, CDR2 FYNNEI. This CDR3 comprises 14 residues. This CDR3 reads CASSKRSNTGELFF. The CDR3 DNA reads TGTGCCAGCAGTAAGCGGTCGAACACCGGGGAGCTGTTTTTT. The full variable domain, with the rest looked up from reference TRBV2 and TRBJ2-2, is EPEVTQTPSHQVTQMGQEVILRCVPISNHLYFYWYRQILGQKVEFLVSFYNNEISEKSEIFDDQFSVERPDGSNFTLKIRSTKLEDSAMYFCASSKRSNTGELFFGEGSRLTVL.

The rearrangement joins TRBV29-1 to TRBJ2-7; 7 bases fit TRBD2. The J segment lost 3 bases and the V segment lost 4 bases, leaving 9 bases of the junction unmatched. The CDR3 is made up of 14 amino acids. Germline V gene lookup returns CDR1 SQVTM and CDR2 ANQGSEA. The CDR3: CSVGMSGANYEQYF. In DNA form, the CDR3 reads TGCAGCGTTGGGATGAGCGGGGCAAACTACGAGCAGTACTTC.

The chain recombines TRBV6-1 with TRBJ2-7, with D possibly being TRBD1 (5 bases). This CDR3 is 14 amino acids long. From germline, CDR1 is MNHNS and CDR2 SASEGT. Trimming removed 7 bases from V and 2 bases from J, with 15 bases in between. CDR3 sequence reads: CASNQGAGPYEQYF. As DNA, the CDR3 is TGTGCCAGCAACCAAGGGGCAGGGCCCTACGAGCAGTACTTC.

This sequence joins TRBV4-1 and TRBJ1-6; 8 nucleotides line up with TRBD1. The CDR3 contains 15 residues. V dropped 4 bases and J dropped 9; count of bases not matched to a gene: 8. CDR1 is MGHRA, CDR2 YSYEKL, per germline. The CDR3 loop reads CASSLRETGASPLHF. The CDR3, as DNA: TGCGCCAGCAGCCTCCGAGAGACAGGGGCTTCACCCCTCCACTTT.

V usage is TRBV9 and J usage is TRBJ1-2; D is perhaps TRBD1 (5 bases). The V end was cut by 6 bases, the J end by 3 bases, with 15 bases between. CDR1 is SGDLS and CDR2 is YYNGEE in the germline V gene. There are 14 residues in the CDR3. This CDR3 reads CASNPGGGYYGYTF. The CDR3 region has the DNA TGTGCCAGCAATCCTGGGGGGGGGTACTATGGCTACACCTTC.

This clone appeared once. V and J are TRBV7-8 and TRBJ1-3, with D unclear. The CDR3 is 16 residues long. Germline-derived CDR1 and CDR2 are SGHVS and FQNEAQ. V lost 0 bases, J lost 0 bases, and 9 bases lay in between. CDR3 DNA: TGTGCCAGCAGCTTAGCGGGAGACTTCTCTGGAAACACCATATATTTT. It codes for CASSLAGDFSGNTIYF.